This section outlines one T cell receptor beta chain sequence together with its context. What it recognizes is unknown. V was trimmed by 3 bases and J by 6 bases, leaving 4 bases between them. The CDR3 contains 11 residues. Germline assignment: CDR1 SGHTA and CDR2 FQGNSA. The entry originates in a study of beta chain features in type 1 diabetes. Regarding the study as a whole: TCRB CDR3s were moderately but significantly shorter in Type 1 diabetes patients in all four CD4+ subsets.

Of the isolated RNA, all was reverse transcribed, and so the sequenced material was expressed TCRB transcripts. Method: immunoSEQ multiplex PCR; TCRdb's copy keeps in-frame clones and lacks some. In the table there are some 500,000 clones, 9.5% to 12% of which are singletons. The source of this sequence is a young woman in good health. Input material: naive CD4+ T cells from blood. The chain joins TRBV7-2 to TRBJ2-3; D gene unclear. In DNA, the CDR3 is TGTGCCAGCAGCTTGAAGGATACGCAGTATTTT. This gives the protein CASSLKDTQYF.